A single sample is the source of the 18 T cell receptor beta chains below, sequenced in a study of monozygotic twins with inflammatory bowel disease. TCRdb re-called the 5' RACE reads and catalogs CDR3 proteins one per entry, DNA excluded. This sample carries approximately 330,000 distinct CDR3 sequences, with 2% to 2.5% going to the ten biggest clones. The sequenced material came from blood. These receptors were obtained from a human donor with ulcerative colitis or Crohn's disease, or a healthy co-twin of an affected twin (not recorded which).

The V call is TRBV20-1, the J call TRBJ1-2; TCRdb proposes TRBD1, but this gene call is untestable without DNA. Germline V gives CDR1 DFQATT, CDR2 SNEGSKA (reference sequence). CDR3 length: 13 amino acids. The CDR3 reads CTFNPTGVEGYTF.

The V and J genes are TRBV29-1 and TRBJ2-1; TCRdb indicates TRBD2, and absent DNA this call remains unverified. CDR3 length equals 14 residues. The germline gives CDR1 SQVTM, CDR2 ANQGSEA. CDR3 protein: CSVDPGLVGGEQFF.

The J gene is TRBJ2-7, the V gene TRBV7-3; TCRdb outputs TRBD1, but without DNA this stays unchecked. The germline V gene encodes CDR1 SGHTA and CDR2 FQGTGA. The CDR3 spans 15 residues. This CDR3 is CASSSLGVLLDEQYF.

This sequence joins TRBV7-2 and TRBJ1-2. The CDR3 spans 16 residues. Germline V gene lookup returns CDR1 SGHTA and CDR2 FQGNSA. The CDR3 is CASSLGEGTRYYGYTF.

This chain connects TRBV3-1 to TRBJ1-1; TCRdb indicates TRBD1, and absent DNA this call remains unverified. CDR1 LGHDT and CDR2 YNNKEL come from the germline V gene (reference sequence). This CDR3 has 13 amino acids. This CDR3 reads CASSQGANTEAFF.

The V gene is TRBV20-1, the J gene TRBJ2-3; TCRdb's assignment of TRBD2 cannot be checked, as there is no DNA. The CDR3 is 23 residues long. Germline lookup yields CDR1 DFQATT and CDR2 SNEGSKA (reference sequence). This CDR3 is CSARRQGRTFGTSGSVSTDTQYF.

This chain connects TRBV6-2 or TRBV6-3 to TRBJ2-3. The CDR3 loop spans 11 amino acids. Per the germline V gene, CDR1 is MNHEY and CDR2 is SVGEGT. This CDR3 is CASRSFDTQYF.

The rearrangement links TRBV7-2 to TRBJ1-2; TCRdb picks TRBD1, but there is no DNA to check that call. CDR1 and CDR2 from the germline V gene are SGHTA and FQGNSA. This CDR3 is built from 15 residues. CDR3 loop: CASSLGPGHDYGYTF.

This chain uses TRBV5-1 with TRBJ2-7; absent DNA, TCRdb's TRBD1 call cannot be checked. Germline loops: CDR1 SGHRS, CDR2 YFSETQ. The CDR3 loop spans 12 amino acids. The CDR3 reads CASSFTGDEQYF.

V usage is TRBV5-1 and J usage is TRBJ1-5. This CDR3 has 13 residues. Germline assignment: CDR1 SGHRS and CDR2 YFSETQ. CDR3 in amino acids: CASSLGEGQPQHF.

J is TRBJ2-5 and V is TRBV20-1; TCRdb returns TRBD1, unconfirmable since there is no DNA. The CDR3 covers 12 residues. CDR1 is DFQATT and CDR2 is SNEGSKA in the germline V gene (reference sequence). CDR3 sequence: CSADNRRETQYF.

The gene calls are TRBV10-1 and TRBJ2-5; absent DNA, TCRdb's TRBD2 call cannot be checked. CDR1 and CDR2 (germline): WNHNN, SYGVQD (reference sequence). The CDR3 loop spans 14 amino acids. CDR3: CASSGRTSQETQYF.

This rearrangement joins TRBV20-1 to TRBJ1-3; TCRdb's D gene call, TRBD1, goes unchecked for lack of DNA. CDR3 size: 16 residues. The germline V gene has CDR1 DFQATT and CDR2 SNEGSKA (reference sequence). Here the CDR3 reads CSAPGTGATSGNTIYF.

V and J are TRBV29-1 and TRBJ1-2; absent DNA, TCRdb's TRBD1 call cannot be checked. Germline CDR1 reads SQVTM; CDR2 reads ANQGSEA. The CDR3 contains 11 residues. CDR3 region: CSVARTYGYTF.

The chain is built from TRBV30 and TRBJ2-7. The length of the CDR3 is 13 residues. CDR1 is GTSNPN and CDR2 is SVGIG in the germline V gene (reference sequence). The chain's CDR3 is CAWSGLRSYEQYF.

This chain connects TRBV7-8 to TRBJ2-5; no DNA is available, so the TRBD1 call from TCRdb remains unchecked. There are 15 residues in the CDR3. Germline CDR1 reads SGHVS; CDR2 reads FQNEAQ. The CDR3 is CASSWRTELQETQYF.

The J gene is TRBJ2-1, the V gene TRBV2. From germline, CDR1 is SNHLY and CDR2 FYNNEI. The CDR3 length is 12 residues. This CDR3 reads CASGDFYNEQFF.

The gene calls are TRBV20-1 and TRBJ1-5; TCRdb outputs TRBD1, but without DNA this stays unchecked. Per germline, CDR1 DFQATT and CDR2 SNEGSKA (reference sequence). This CDR3 region has 14 residues. CDR3 sequence reads: CSATRAPSYQPQHF.